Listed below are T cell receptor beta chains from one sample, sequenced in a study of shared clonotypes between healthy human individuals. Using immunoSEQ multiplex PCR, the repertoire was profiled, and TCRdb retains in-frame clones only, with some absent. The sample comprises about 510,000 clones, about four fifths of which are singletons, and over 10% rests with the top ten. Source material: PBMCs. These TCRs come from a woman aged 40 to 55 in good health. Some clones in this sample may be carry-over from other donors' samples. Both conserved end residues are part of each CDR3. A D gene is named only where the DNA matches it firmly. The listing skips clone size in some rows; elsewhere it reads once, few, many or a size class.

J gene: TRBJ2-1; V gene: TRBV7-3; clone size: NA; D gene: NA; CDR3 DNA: TGTGCCAGCAGCTTACAGGGGTCGTCCAATGAGCAGTTCTTC; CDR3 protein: CASSLQGSSNEQFF
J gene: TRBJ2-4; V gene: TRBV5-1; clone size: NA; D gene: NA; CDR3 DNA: TGCGCCAGCAGCTTGGATCCTAGCAGGGCACTAGCCAAAAACATTCAGTACTTC; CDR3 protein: CASSLDPSRALAKNIQYF
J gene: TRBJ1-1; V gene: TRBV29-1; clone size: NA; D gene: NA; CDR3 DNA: TGCAGCGTTGTATCGAACACTGAAGCTTTCTTT; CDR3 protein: CSVVSNTEAFF
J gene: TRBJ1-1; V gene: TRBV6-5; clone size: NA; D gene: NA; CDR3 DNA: TGTGCCAGCAGTTACGGCTCAGGGGCGAACACTGAAGCTTTCTTT; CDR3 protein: CASSYGSGANTEAFF
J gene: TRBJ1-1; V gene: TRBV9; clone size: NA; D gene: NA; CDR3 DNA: TGTGCCAGCAGCGTAGAGGCGGAGAACACTGAAGCTTTCTTT; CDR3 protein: CASSVEAENTEAFF
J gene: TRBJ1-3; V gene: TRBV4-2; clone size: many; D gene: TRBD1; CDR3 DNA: TGTGCCAGCAGCCAAGATGGACAGGATGGAAACACCATATATTTT; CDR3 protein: CASSQDGQDGNTIYF
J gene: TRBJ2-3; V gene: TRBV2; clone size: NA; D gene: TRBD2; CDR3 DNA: TGTGCCAGCTGCCCGGGACTAGAAACGGATACGCAGTATTTT; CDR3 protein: CASCPGLETDTQYF
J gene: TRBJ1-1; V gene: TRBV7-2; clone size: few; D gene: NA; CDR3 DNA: TGTGCCAGCAGCTTGCAGAACACTGAAGCTTTCTTT; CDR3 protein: CASSLQNTEAFF
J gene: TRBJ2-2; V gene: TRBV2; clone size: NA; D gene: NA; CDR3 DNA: TGTGCCAGCAGTGAAGTAGGGGCCGGGGAGCTGTTTTTT; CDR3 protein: CASSEVGAGELFF
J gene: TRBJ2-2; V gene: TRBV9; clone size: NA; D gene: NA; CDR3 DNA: TGTGCCAGCAGCGTACTAGACAGCGCGAACACCGGGGAGCTGTTTTTT; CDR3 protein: CASSVLDSANTGELFF
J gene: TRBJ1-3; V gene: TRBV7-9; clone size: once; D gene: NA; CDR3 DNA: TGTGCCAGCAGGACTTCTTCTGGAAACACCATATATTTT; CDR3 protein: CASRTSSGNTIYF
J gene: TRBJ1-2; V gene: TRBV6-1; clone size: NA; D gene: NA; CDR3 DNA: TGTGCCAGCAGTGAATCTCAGTGGTTTGACTATGGCTACACCTTC; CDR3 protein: CASSESQWFDYGYTF
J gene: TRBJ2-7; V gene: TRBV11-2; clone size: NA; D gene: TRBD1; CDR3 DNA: TGTGCCAGCAGCTTAGCTCGGACAGGGATTTACGAGCAGTACTTC; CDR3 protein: CASSLARTGIYEQYF
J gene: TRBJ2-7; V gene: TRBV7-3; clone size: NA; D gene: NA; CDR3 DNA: TGTGCCAGCAGCTTAAATCCGGGCTACGAGCAGTACTTC; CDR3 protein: CASSLNPGYEQYF
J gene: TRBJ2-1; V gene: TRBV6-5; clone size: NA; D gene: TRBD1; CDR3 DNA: TGTGCCAGCAGACCGGGACAGGGGTGGGATGAGCAGTTCTTC; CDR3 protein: CASRPGQGWDEQFF
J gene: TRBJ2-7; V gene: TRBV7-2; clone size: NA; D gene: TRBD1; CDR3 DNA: TGTGCCAGCAGCTTAGATACCGGGGACAGGGAGTACTTC; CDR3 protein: CASSLDTGDREYF
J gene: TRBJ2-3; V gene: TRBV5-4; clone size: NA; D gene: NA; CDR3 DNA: TGTGCCAGCAGCTCCCAGGTAGTAGCGGCCTCCACAGATACGCAGTATTTT; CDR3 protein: CASSSQVVAASTDTQYF